This is a list of T cell receptor beta chains from one sample in a study of CD8 T cells in ankylosing spondylitis. TCRdb passed the 5' RACE reads through MiXCR, listing each CDR3 protein once. This sample has 250,000 or so distinct CDR3 sequences, with about 24% found just once. The material sequenced was blood, either unsorted or a sorted T cell fraction (not recorded which). The receptors stem from a male donor with ankylosing spondylitis or in good health (not recorded which). The CDR3 runs from the conserved cysteine through the conserved F or W. A D gene is named only where the DNA matches it firmly. The size field is filled for only some rows; it gives once, few, many or a size class.

J	V	D	size	DNA	CDR3
TRBJ1-2	TRBV12-3/TRBV12-4	.	many	TGTGCCAGAGCTCCCGGTGCGGATAACTATGGCTACACCTTC	CARAPGADNYGYTF
TRBJ1-5	TRBV3-1	.	.	TGTGCCAGCAGCCAAGGAAGGACCGGTTATAGCAATCAGCCCCAGCATTTT	CASSQGRTGYSNQPQHF
TRBJ2-7	TRBV29-1	TRBD1	many	TGCAGCGTTAAACCGAGGACAGGATCCTACGAGCAGTACTTC	CSVKPRTGSYEQYF
TRBJ2-5	TRBV29-1	TRBD2	.	TGCAGCGCCGCAGGGCTAGCGGGGGTCGGCCAGTACTTC	CSAAGLAGVGQYF
TRBJ1-1	TRBV5-1	.	few	TGCGCCAGCAGCTTGGTAGGGTTCACTGAAGCTTTCTTT	CASSLVGFTEAFF
TRBJ2-5	TRBV29-1	.	many	TGCAGTGCGGGACTCCAAGAGACCCAGTACTTC	CSAGLQETQYF
TRBJ2-1	TRBV12-3/TRBV12-4	.	many	TGTGCCAGCAGTCATAACTACAATGAGCAGTTCTTC	CASSHNYNEQFF
TRBJ2-2	TRBV24-1	.	many	TGTGCCACTGGTGGTACCGGGGAGCTGTTTTTT	CATGGTGELFF
TRBJ1-4	TRBV19	.	once	TGTGCCAGTAATGGAGGGGTGAATGAAAAACTGTTTTTT	CASNGGVNEKLFF
TRBJ1-2	TRBV20-1	TRBD1	few	TGCAGTGCTAGTCGGACAGGGACTCGCGGCTACACCTTC	CSASRTGTRGYTF
TRBJ2-1	TRBV2	.	.	TGTGCCAGCAGTGAATCCCCGCGACAGAGCTCCTACAATGAGCAGTTCTTC	CASSESPRQSSYNEQFF
TRBJ2-7	TRBV12-3/TRBV12-4	TRBD1	.	TGTGCCAGCAGGCGATCCGGGACAGGGGCGCAGTACTTC	CASRRSGTGAQYF
TRBJ2-7	TRBV6-1	TRBD2	few	TGTGCCAGCAGCCAGGGAGGGGTTACCTACGAGCAGTACTTC	CASSQGGVTYEQYF
TRBJ2-1	TRBV20-1	.	few	TGCAGTGCTAGAGCGAGAAATGAGCAGTTCTTC	CSARARNEQFF
TRBJ2-7	TRBV2	TRBD2	.	TGTGCCAGCCAGCGGGGAGCGCTCTACGAGCAGTACTTC	CASQRGALYEQYF
TRBJ1-2	TRBV20-1	TRBD1	many	TGCAGTGCGAGCTGGACAGGGGCGATCTATGGCTACACCTTC	CSASWTGAIYGYTF
TRBJ2-1	TRBV12-3/TRBV12-4	.	many	TGTGCCAGCAGTTTCCCCCCGTCCTACAATGAGCAGTTCTTC	CASSFPPSYNEQFF
TRBJ1-2	TRBV12-3/TRBV12-4	TRBD1	.	TGTGCCAGCAGTCCTACAGGGGGAAAGTATGGCTACACCTTC	CASSPTGGKYGYTF
TRBJ2-5	TRBV20-1	TRBD2	few	TGCAGTGCTAGGGCTAGCGGGGGGACCAAAGAGACCCAGTACTTC	CSARASGGTKETQYF
TRBJ1-1	TRBV29-1	.	many	TGCAGCGTTTACAGGGAGGGGAACACTGAAGCTTTCTTT	CSVYREGNTEAFF
TRBJ1-5	TRBV12-3/TRBV12-4	.	.	TGTGCCAGCAGTTTAATCCCTCAAACCCAGCATTTT	CASSLIPQTQHF
TRBJ2-4	TRBV20-1	.	.	TGCAGTGCTCGGCCTGGAGGGGGCTGGGGCATTCAGTACTTC	CSARPGGGWGIQYF
TRBJ1-4	TRBV6-5	.	.	TGTGCCAGCAGTTTCCGAGCTTACGAGGGTGCAACTAATGAAAAACTGTTTTTT	CASSFRAYEGATNEKLFF
TRBJ2-5	TRBV20-1	TRBD2	many	TGCAGTGCTAGTGATAGCGGGGGGGCCGCGGAGACCCAGTACTTC	CSASDSGGAAETQYF
TRBJ1-1	TRBV5-1	TRBD1	many	TGCGCCAGCAGCTTGGGACAGGGGAGGCAAGCTTTCTTT	CASSLGQGRQAFF
TRBJ2-3	TRBV29-1	.	.	TGCAGCGCCATGATGGGGGAAATTACAGATACGCAGTATTTT	CSAMMGEITDTQYF
TRBJ2-5	TRBV12-3/TRBV12-4	.	few	TGTGCCAGCAGTTTATGGGTGGAGACCCAGTACTTC	CASSLWVETQYF
TRBJ1-1	TRBV19	.	.	TGTGCCAGTAAGGAGAACACAGAAGCTTTCTTT	CASKENTEAFF
TRBJ2-2	TRBV10-1	.	many	TGCGCCAGCAGTCGCAGACGACAGGGAGGGACCGGGGAGCTGTTTTTT	CASSRRRQGGTGELFF
TRBJ1-3	TRBV5-1	.	many	TGCGCCAGCAGCGAGGCCCCTTCTGGAAACACCATATATTTT	CASSEAPSGNTIYF
TRBJ2-3	TRBV7-2	.	few	TGTGCCAGCAGCTTAGGGTTGCGAGATACGCAGTATTTT	CASSLGLRDTQYF
TRBJ2-7	TRBV20-1	.	few	TGCAGTGCTTCCACGGGACAACCCTACGAGCAGTACTTC	CSASTGQPYEQYF
TRBJ2-2	TRBV5-1	TRBD1	many	TGCGCCAGCTTGCCCGGGACAGGGGCGAACACCGGGGAGCTGTTTTTT	CASLPGTGANTGELFF
TRBJ2-1	TRBV29-1	.	once	TGCAGCGGGGGTGCGGGGCCGTACAATGAGCAGTTCTTC	CSGGAGPYNEQFF
TRBJ1-1	TRBV20-1	TRBD1	.	TGCAGTGCTAGAATTACAGGGGGGTGGGCTTTCTTT	CSARITGGWAFF
TRBJ2-1	TRBV4-2	.	.	TGTGCCAGCAGCCCGCTCCGGAAGGGCTCCTACAATGAGCAGTTCTTC	CASSPLRKGSYNEQFF
TRBJ2-4	TRBV20-1	TRBD2	many	TGCAGTGCTAGTGCTAGCGGGGGGGCCGTCATTCAGTACTTC	CSASASGGAVIQYF
TRBJ2-5	TRBV2	.	.	TGTGCCAGCAGTGACCCCCGGGGTGAGACCCAGTACTTC	CASSDPRGETQYF
TRBJ2-7	TRBV7-9	.	many	TGTGCCAGCAGCTCCGGCGACAGGCCCTCCTACGAGCAGTACTTC	CASSSGDRPSYEQYF
TRBJ2-1	TRBV5-1	.	few	TGCGCCAGCAGCTTGCCGGGGCGAGAGCAGTTCTTC	CASSLPGREQFF
TRBJ2-1	TRBV20-1	TRBD2	many	TGCAGTGCTAGAGATGGCCTCGGCAGCGGGGGGGCGGATGAGCAGTTCTTC	CSARDGLGSGGADEQFF
TRBJ2-1	TRBV18	TRBD1	many	TGTGCCAGCTCACGGGACAGGTTGAATGAGCAGTTCTTC	CASSRDRLNEQFF
TRBJ2-3	TRBV20-1	.	.	TGCAGTGCCAGTATTGCGGGCGGCACAGATACGCAGTATTTT	CSASIAGGTDTQYF
TRBJ2-7	TRBV12-3/TRBV12-4	.	many	TGTGCCAGCAGTTTAGGGGGAACAACCTACGAGCAGTACTTC	CASSLGGTTYEQYF
TRBJ2-1	TRBV5-1	.	.	TGCGCCAGCAGCTTGGAGGGGTCGGGCAATGAGCAGTTCTTC	CASSLEGSGNEQFF
TRBJ1-6	TRBV6-5	.	.	TGTGCCAGCAGTCTACAGCCGGGTGTCAGGAATTCACCCCTCCACTTT	CASSLQPGVRNSPLHF
TRBJ2-3	TRBV12-3/TRBV12-4	TRBD2	.	TGTGCCAGCAGTTTCGGGACTAGCGGGGGGCGGAGAAGCGCAGATACGCAGTATTTT	CASSFGTSGGRRSADTQYF
TRBJ2-5	TRBV6-6	.	.	TGTGCCAGCCGGGACATCCAAGAGACCCAGTACTTC	CASRDIQETQYF
TRBJ2-1	TRBV11-1	.	many	TGTGCCAGCAGCTTGGCTTACAATGAGCAGTTCTTC	CASSLAYNEQFF
TRBJ2-7	TRBV20-1	TRBD2	many	TGCAGTGCTAGCAAGACCTCGGGGGGGGCACCTTACGAGCAGTACTTC	CSASKTSGGAPYEQYF
TRBJ2-7	TRBV11-3	.	.	TGTGCCAGCAGCTTAGGGGCAGGGAGTTACTACGAGCAGTACTTC	CASSLGAGSYYEQYF
TRBJ2-7	TRBV20-1	TRBD2	few	TGCAGTGCTAGGGGACTAGCGGGGGGGAGCGAGCAGTACTTC	CSARGLAGGSEQYF
TRBJ2-1	TRBV12-3/TRBV12-4	TRBD2	.	TGTGCCTTCATCCCTCGGGTAGCGGGTCTTTCCTACAATGAGCAGTTCTTC	CAFIPRVAGLSYNEQFF
TRBJ2-6	TRBV5-1	.	.	TGCGCCAGCAGCGCCCCACGGGCTCTGGGGGCCAACGTCCTGACTTTC	CASSAPRALGANVLTF
TRBJ2-5	TRBV6-1	TRBD2	.	TGTGCCAGCAGGCCCGGGGGGGGGCGAGAGACCCAGTACTTC	CASRPGGGRETQYF
TRBJ2-7	TRBV10-3	.	few	TGTGCCACGTCGACAGGACTAATTACCTACGAGCAGTACTTC	CATSTGLITYEQYF
TRBJ2-4	TRBV5-1	.	.	TGCGCCAGCAGCTTGGTAGGCGGGGATCAAGCCAAAAACATTCAGTACTTC	CASSLVGGDQAKNIQYF